The 22 T cell receptor beta chains below were found in one sample sequenced in a study of cytomegalovirus exposure and HLA in healthy donors listed by TCRdb under 2017. The method was the immunoSEQ multiplex PCR assay. TCRdb stores this immuneACCESS table with in-frame sequences only. Part of the clones is absent; in the studies checked, under half of the shortfall reflects unresolved V genes, and no reason is known for the rest. The sample data list around 170,000 clones, and 85% of these were observed just once. The ten top clones hold about 16% of the sample. Sequenced: PBMCs. The receptor source for this set is a man aged 18 to 29 in good health and CMV-seropositive.

The chain joins TRBV18 to TRBJ2-7; 7 positions match TRBD1. CDR3 length: 14 residues. V shed 2 bases and J 5 bases; nucleotides not matched to a gene: 6. The germline V gene has CDR1 KGHSH and CDR2 LQKENI. The CDR3 nucleotides are TGTGCCAGCTCACCAATAAGACAGGGCCACGAGCAGTACTTC. This encodes CASSPIRQGHEQYF. Supplemented by reference TRBV18 and TRBJ2-7, the full variable domain reads NAGVMQNPRHLVRRRGQEARLRCSPMKGHSHVYWYRQLPEEGLKFMVYLQKENIIDESGMPKERFSAEFPKEGPSILRIQQVVRGDSAAYFCASSPIRQGHEQYFGPGTRLTVT.

J is TRBJ1-2 and V is TRBV30; D possibly corresponds to TRBD1 (6 bases). The V end was cut by 4 bases, the J end by 11 bases, with 17 bases between. There are 12 residues in the CDR3. Germline CDR1 and CDR2: GTSNPN and SVGIG (reference sequence). This chain's CDR3 is CAWTQGYGQYTF. The CDR3 DNA sequence: TGTGCCTGGACCCAGGGGTACGGGCAATACACCTTC. The entire variable domain, with the rest obtained from reference TRBV30 and TRBJ1-2, is as follows: SQTIHQWPATLVQPVGSPLSLECTVEGTSNPNLYWYRQAAGRGLQLLFYSVGIGQISSEVPQNLSASRPQDRQFILSSKKLLLSDSGFYLCAWTQGYGQYTFGSGTRLTVV.

The V and J genes are TRBV10-2 and TRBJ1-1; D is perhaps TRBD1 (5 bases). The CDR3 covers 16 residues. Germline V gene sequence: CDR1 WSHSY, CDR2 SAAADI. Trimming took off 6 bases at V and 1 base at J, with 18 bases between the two ends. The CDR3 DNA reads TGCGCCAGCAGCCCAACCACTGGACACCAGAACACTGAAGCTTTCTTT. Its protein is CASSPTTGHQNTEAFF.

The V call is TRBV2, the J call TRBJ2-5; 8 nucleotides align to TRBD1. J gave up 5 bases and V 5 bases, and 7 bases lay outside the gene matches. CDR1 and CDR2 from the germline V gene are SNHLY and FYNNEI. CDR3 length equals 14 residues. The CDR3 DNA reads TGTGCCAGCAGTTTGGACAGGGTTTGGGAGACCCAGTACTTC. As protein: CASSLDRVWETQYF.

The CDR3 nucleotides read TGTGCCAGTAGTATTATGACAGGGTCCACTGAAGCTTTCTTT. This codes for CASSIMTGSTEAFF. V usage is TRBV19 and J usage is TRBJ1-1; 7 bases align to TRBD1. V was clipped by 3 bases and J by 4 bases; unmatched bases: 5. The CDR3 contains 14 residues. CDR1 LNHDA and CDR2 SQIVND come from the germline V gene (reference sequence).

The chain employs TRBV6-5 and TRBJ2-1; D gene unclear. Germline V lookup: CDR1 MNHEY, CDR2 SVGAGI. This CDR3 has 13 amino acids. V lost 2 bases and J lost 5, with 7 bases in between. The CDR3 loop is CASSYVENNEQFF. Here the CDR3 DNA reads TGTGCCAGCAGTTACGTTGAGAACAATGAGCAGTTCTTC.

Note on this clone: Compared with germline, one end of the junction differs, possibly owing to a read error. The V call is TRBV2, the J call TRBJ2-7, with D perhaps matching TRBD2 (7 bases). The CDR3 is 12 residues long. CDR1 is SNHLY and CDR2 is FYNNEI in the germline V gene. CDR3 sequence reads: CASRGEGGQPLF. The CDR3, as DNA: TGTGCCAGCAGGGGGGAGGGGGGCCAGCCCCTCTTC.

This chain uses TRBV6-4 with TRBJ2-1; weak D call: TRBD2 (6 bases). The CDR3 sequence is 15 residues long. Trimming removed 3 bases at V and 7 bases at J, with 16 bases between. The germline V gene encodes CDR1 MRHNA and CDR2 SNTAGT. The CDR3 here is CASSERSLGRNEQFF. Written as DNA, the CDR3 is TGTGCCAGCAGTGAAAGGTCACTTGGGAGGAATGAGCAGTTCTTC.

The chain couples TRBV5-6 to TRBJ1-1; 9 nucleotides match TRBD1. Germline lookup yields CDR1 SGHDT and CDR2 YYEEEE. J gave up 3 bases and V 5 bases, and 2 bases lay outside the gene matches. The CDR3 is 13 residues long. For the CDR3, the DNA is TGTGCCAGCAGACGACAGGGGGACACTGAAGCTTTCTTT. Amino acids: CASRRQGDTEAFF.

This rearrangement joins TRBV11-2 to TRBJ2-7; D perhaps matches TRBD2 (5 bases). The V end lost 4 bases, the J end lost 1 base, and 11 bases lay between the germline ends. The CDR3 runs to 14 residues. Germline-derived CDR1 and CDR2 are SGHAT and FQNNGV. CDR3 residues: CASSSLEVSYEQYF. The CDR3 DNA follows: TGTGCCAGCAGCTCCCTGGAGGTTTCCTACGAGCAGTACTTC.

The V gene is TRBV5-6, the J gene TRBJ2-7, with 13 bases lining up with TRBD2. The CDR3 length is 15 residues. Losses at the gene ends were 3 bases for V and 3 bases for J; bases not matched to a gene: 3. Germline loops: CDR1 SGHDT, CDR2 YYEEEE. The CDR3 DNA follows: TGTGCCAGCAGCTATGGGACTAGCGGGATCTACGAGCAGTACTTC. It codes for CASSYGTSGIYEQYF.

The chain employs TRBV2 and TRBJ2-1; 7 bases line up with TRBD2. There are 15 residues in the CDR3. CDR1 and CDR2 from the germline V gene are SNHLY and FYNNEI. After removal of 4 bases from V and 4 bases from J, the junction contained 7 bases not matched to a gene. The CDR3 bases are TGTGCCAGCAGTGTTCTAGCGGAGACATACAATGAGCAGTTCTTC. The encoded protein is CASSVLAETYNEQFF.

The chain links TRBV19 to TRBJ1-3; D unresolved. The germline gives CDR1 LNHDA, CDR2 SQIVND (reference sequence). There are 15 residues in the CDR3. V lost 10 bases, J lost 2 bases, and 18 bases lay in between. This CDR3 is CATSTRHRAGNTIYF. As DNA, the CDR3 is TGTGCCACCTCCACTAGGCACCGAGCTGGAAACACCATATATTTT.

This chain uses TRBV4-1 with TRBJ2-2; 7 bases fit TRBD1. The CDR3 consists of 16 residues. Germline lookup yields CDR1 MGHRA and CDR2 YSYEKL. The V segment lost 4 bases and the J segment 4 bases; nucleotides outside the gene matches: 9. As DNA, the CDR3 is TGCGCCAGCAGCCTTCAACGGGACAGCTTCACCGGGGAGCTGTTTTTT. Amino acid sequence: CASSLQRDSFTGELFF.

This clone has just a few counts. The chain uses TRBV11-3 and TRBJ2-2, with D perhaps TRBD1 (6 bases). The CDR3 spans 14 residues. Germline-derived CDR1 and CDR2 are SGHNT and YENEEA. Deletions cut 6 bases from V and 2 bases from J, with 10 bases between. The CDR3 loop is CASSLTGNTGELFF. In nucleotides, the CDR3 is TGTGCCAGCAGTCTGACAGGCAACACCGGGGAGCTGTTTTTT.

The J gene is TRBJ1-5, the V gene TRBV4-2; 7 nucleotides agree with TRBD1. Germline trimming cut 1 base from V and 0 bases from J; bases unmatched to any gene: 6. Germline V gene lookup returns CDR1 LGHNA and CDR2 YNFKEQ. The length of the CDR3 is 17 residues. The CDR3, as DNA: TGTGCCAGCAGCCAAGGTTCGACAGGGTATAGCAATCAGCCCCAGCATTTT. This gives the protein CASSQGSTGYSNQPQHF.

The chain joins TRBV28 to TRBJ1-2; D not certain. V shed 7 bases and J shed 0 bases, with 9 bases lying between them. This CDR3 has 13 amino acids. Germline CDR1 MDHEN, CDR2 SYDVKM. CDR3 in amino acids: CASTAVTNYGYTF. DNA of the CDR3: TGTGCCAGCACTGCAGTTACTAACTATGGCTACACCTTC.

V gene TRBV10-1 combines with J gene TRBJ2-1, with TRBD2 matching 15 bases. Germline loops: CDR1 WNHNN, CDR2 SYGVQD (reference sequence). This CDR3 comprises 17 residues. Trimming took 7 bases from V and 0 from J; bases not matched to a gene: 4. The CDR3 DNA sequence: TGCGCCAGCACCCCGGGACTAGCGGGGGGCTCCTACAATGAGCAGTTCTTC. This translates into CASTPGLAGGSYNEQFF.

The chain couples TRBV29-1 to TRBJ2-2; 7 nucleotides agree with TRBD2. J gave up 2 bases and V 6 bases, and 6 bases lay outside the gene matches. The CDR3 spans 14 residues. The V gene's germline CDR1 is SQVTM and CDR2 ANQGSEA. The CDR3 sequence: CSVDPGLNTGELFF. The CDR3, as DNA: TGCAGCGTGGATCCGGGACTAAACACCGGGGAGCTGTTTTTT.

The J gene is TRBJ1-1, the V gene TRBV6-1, with TRBD1 matching 10 bases. Germline V gene lookup returns CDR1 MNHNS and CDR2 SASEGT. V gave up 3 bases and J gave up 5 bases; unmatched junction bases: 6. This CDR3 region has 15 residues. For the CDR3, the DNA is TGTGCCAGCAGTGACGGGACAGGGGTGACTACTGAAGCTTTCTTT. Encoded protein: CASSDGTGVTTEAFF.

The chain recombines TRBV27 with TRBJ2-3, with 10 bases identical to TRBD2. This CDR3 is 13 amino acids long. Germline CDR1 reads MNHEY; CDR2 reads SMNVEV (reference sequence). Trimming removed 10 bases from V and 3 bases from J; junction bases left unmatched: 4. The CDR3 is CATGLADTDTQYF. DNA of the CDR3: TGTGCCACCGGACTAGCGGATACAGATACGCAGTATTTT.

The gene calls are TRBV19 and TRBJ1-2; TRBD1 agrees at 8 bases. The V gene end was trimmed by 8 bases and the J gene end by 3 bases; junction bases not matched to a gene: 8. The CDR3 length is 14 residues. Germline CDR1 is LNHDA and CDR2 is SQIVND (reference sequence). The CDR3, as DNA: TGTGCCAGTTGGGACACAGGGGGGGACTATGGCTACACCTTC. Translation: CASWDTGGDYGYTF.